This T cell receptor (beta chain) was obtained from a study of OX40 agonist ivuxolimab in advanced cancers. Overall study results and limits: Clonal expansion was seen in CD4+ and CD8+ blood T cells by week 6 at 0.1 to 3.0 mg/kg.

As regards this clone: Its specificity is unknown.

Trimming removed 5 bases from V and 4 bases from J, with 8 bases in between. CDR3 size: 13 residues. CDR1 is SEHNR and CDR2 is FQNEAQ in the germline V gene (reference sequence). Produced via immunoSEQ multiplex PCR; TCRdb's table is partial and in-frame only. This table holds some 6,100 clones, 75% to 85% found once. Material: CD4+ or CD8+ T cells sorted from blood, obtained in a trial of the OX40 agonist ivuxolimab. V and J are TRBV7-9 and TRBJ1-4; no clear D gene. The sequence was collected from an adult with an advanced solid tumor such as melanoma, head and neck, liver or kidney cancer. CDR3 in amino acids: CASSTENNEKLFF. CDR3 in DNA: TGTGCCAGCAGCACTGAGAATAATGAAAAACTGTTTTTT.